One sample yielded the 8 T cell receptor beta chains listed below, sequenced in a study of T-cell reconstitution after alpha-beta-depleted transplantation in children. Preparation of the TCRbeta library used unique molecular identifiers. TCRdb reanalysed the PCR reads using MiXCR and keeps one entry per CDR3 protein. The table lists some 180,000 distinct CDR3 sequences, about 7% of them singletons, with 5% to 6.5% in the top ten. Specimen: PBMCs, collected before TCRalphabeta/CD19-depleted stem cell transplant. The receptors come from a boy aged 2 to 10 with acute lymphoblastic leukemia, due to receive a stem cell transplant.

In its sample, this clonotype was seen many times. CDR3 region: CASSQEGPSGANVLTF. CDR3 nucleotides: TGTGCCAGCAGCCAAGAGGGCCCCTCTGGGGCCAACGTCCTGACTTTC. The rearrangement uses TRBV4-2 and TRBJ2-6, with D unresolved. This CDR3 contains 16 residues. Germline CDR1 reads LGHNA; CDR2 reads YNFKEQ. The germline V and J ends were trimmed by 0 bases and 0 bases, with 6 bases remaining between them.

The chain carries TRBV11-2 and TRBJ1-2, with D unresolved. V lost 4 bases, J lost 4 bases, and 10 bases lay in between. This CDR3 has 13 residues. Germline lookup yields CDR1 SGHAT and CDR2 FQNNGV. CDR3 sequence: CASSSLKLYGYTF. CDR3 nucleotide sequence: TGTGCCAGCAGCTCCCTGAAACTCTATGGCTACACCTTC.

This clonotype was counted at least ten times. The V gene is TRBV28, the J gene TRBJ2-7; 7 bases line up with TRBD1. The germline gives CDR1 MDHEN, CDR2 SYDVKM. CDR3 length: 15 residues. V dropped 2 bases and J dropped 3; count of bases not matched to a gene: 7. The CDR3 is CASSLDPGTDYEQYF. CDR3 coding DNA: TGTGCCAGCAGTTTAGACCCCGGGACAGACTACGAGCAGTACTTC.

The table lists this clonotype with many counts. This chain connects TRBV5-8 to TRBJ2-1; 9 bases are a match to TRBD1. The CDR3 length is 16 residues. The J segment lost 0 bases and the V segment lost 3 bases, leaving 4 bases of the junction unmatched. CDR1 is SGHTS, CDR2 YDEGEE, per germline. The CDR3 is CASSWGQGSSYNEQFF. The CDR3 DNA reads as TGTGCCAGCAGCTGGGGACAGGGTAGCTCCTACAATGAGCAGTTCTTC.

This clonotype was observed at least ten times. The chain couples TRBV5-1 to TRBJ1-5, with TRBD1 matching 7 bases. Germline CDR1 and CDR2: SGHRS and YFSETQ. The CDR3 length is 14 residues. V lost 3 bases to trimming and J lost 2 bases; unmatched junction nucleotides: 2. In nucleotides, the CDR3 is TGCGCCAGCAGCTGGACAGGAGGCAATCAGCCCCAGCATTTT. Translating gives CASSWTGGNQPQHF.

In its sample, this clonotype was seen many times. The chain combines TRBV9 with TRBJ1-3, with TRBD1 matching over 9 bases. Losses at the gene ends were 8 bases for V and 4 bases for J; bases not matched to a gene: 4. Germline V lookup: CDR1 SGDLS, CDR2 YYNGEE. The CDR3 contains 13 residues. CDR3 sequence: CASGTGTGNTIYF. The DNA of the CDR3 is TGTGCCAGTGGGACAGGGACAGGAAACACCATATATTTT.

This clonotype was counted ten times or more. The chain joins TRBV2 to TRBJ2-6; TRBD2 might be the D (5 bases). The CDR3 is made up of 15 amino acids. Trimming took off 5 bases at V and 0 bases at J, with 8 bases between the two ends. Germline CDR1 SNHLY, CDR2 FYNNEI. The CDR3 coding sequence is TGTGCCAGCAGTCGAGAGGGCTCTGGGGCCAACGTCCTGACTTTC. This gives the protein CASSREGSGANVLTF.

This clonotype occurred many times. The V call is TRBV9, the J call TRBJ1-4, with TRBD1 identical over 7 bases. This CDR3 is built from 14 residues. With 0 bases clipped from V and 8 bases from J, the junction kept 4 bases outside the gene matches. Germline V gene sequence: CDR1 SGDLS, CDR2 YYNGEE. As DNA, the CDR3 is TGTGCCAGCAGCGTAGCCATGGGACAGGAAAAACTGTTTTTT. Amino acids: CASSVAMGQEKLFF.